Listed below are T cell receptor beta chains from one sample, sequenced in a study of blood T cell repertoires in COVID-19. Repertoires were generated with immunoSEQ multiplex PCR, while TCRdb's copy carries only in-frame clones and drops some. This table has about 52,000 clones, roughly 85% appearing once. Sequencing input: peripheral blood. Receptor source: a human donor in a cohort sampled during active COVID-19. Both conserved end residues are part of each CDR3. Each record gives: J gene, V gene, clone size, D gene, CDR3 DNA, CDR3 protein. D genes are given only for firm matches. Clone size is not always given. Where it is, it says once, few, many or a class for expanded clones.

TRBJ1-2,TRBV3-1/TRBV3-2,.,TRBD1,TGTGCCAGCAGCCGCCACCAGACAGGGGGAATCGGCTACACCTTC,CASSRHQTGGIGYTF
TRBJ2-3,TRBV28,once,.,TGTGCCAGCTCAAGGGGTGGGAGCACAGATACGCAGTATTTT,CASSRGGSTDTQYF
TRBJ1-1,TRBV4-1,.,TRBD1,TGCGCCAGCAGCCAAGGTCTTTTGGGACAGGGAATGGGGAACACTGAAGCTTTCTTT,CASSQGLLGQGMGNTEAFF
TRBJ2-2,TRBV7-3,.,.,TGTGCCAGCAGCCCCCTGTATGGCCTCAGGGCCGGGGAGCTGTTTTTT,CASSPLYGLRAGELFF
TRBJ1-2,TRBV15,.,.,TGTGCCACCAGTACCGGGGGAACATATAACTATGGCTACACCTTC,CATSTGGTYNYGYTF
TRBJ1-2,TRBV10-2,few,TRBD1,TGCGCCAGCAGTGAAACCGTCACAGGGGGCAACTATGGCTACACCTTC,CASSETVTGGNYGYTF
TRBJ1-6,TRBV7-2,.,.,TGTGCCAGCAGCTACGGGAGCTCCTATAATTCACCCCTCCACTTT,CASSYGSSYNSPLHF
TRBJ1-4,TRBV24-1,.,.,TGTGCCACCAGTGTGGGGGGTGGTGAAAAACTGTTTTTT,CATSVGGGEKLFF
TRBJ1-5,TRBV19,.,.,TGTGCCACGGCTTATGAGGGCTCCCGGGATCAGCCCCAGCATTTT,CATAYEGSRDQPQHF
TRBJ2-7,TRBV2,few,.,TGTGCCAGCAACTCCTACTACGAGCAGTACTTC,CASNSYYEQYF
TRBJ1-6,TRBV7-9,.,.,TGTGCCAGCAGCGCCGGCGGTTTCAATTCACCCCTCCACTTT,CASSAGGFNSPLHF
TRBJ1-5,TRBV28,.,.,TGTGCCAGCACCCGTGAGGGTGGTATTCAGCCCCAGCATTTT,CASTREGGIQPQHF
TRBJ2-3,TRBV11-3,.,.,TGTGCCAGCAGCTCCGGGGACTCACGGGTTATTGGTACGCAGTATTTT,CASSSGDSRVIGTQYF
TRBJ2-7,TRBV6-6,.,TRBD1,TGTGCCAGCAGTTACCCACGGGACAGGGGTAACGAGCAGTACTTC,CASSYPRDRGNEQYF
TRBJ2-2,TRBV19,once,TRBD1,TGTGCCAGTAACCACAGGGGGTCGGGCACCGGGGAGCTGTTTTTT,CASNHRGSGTGELFF
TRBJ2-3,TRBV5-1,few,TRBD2,TGCGCCAGCAGGCGAACTCTAGCGGGGGAGCGGTATTTT,CASRRTLAGERYF
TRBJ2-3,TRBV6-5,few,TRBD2,TGTGCCAGCAGTTACTCGAGGACTAGCAGAGATACGCAGTATTTT,CASSYSRTSRDTQYF
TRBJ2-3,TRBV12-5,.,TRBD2,TGTGCTAGTGGTGTCCCGGGACTACGATCGGGGGGGGATACGCAGTATTTT,CASGVPGLRSGGDTQYF
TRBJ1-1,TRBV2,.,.,TGTGCCAGCAACAGACAGAACACTGAAGCTTTCTTT,CASNRQNTEAFF
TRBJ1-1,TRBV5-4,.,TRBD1,TGTGCCAGCAGCACACAGGGGGCTGTGACGGCTGAAGCTTTCTTT,CASSTQGAVTAEAFF
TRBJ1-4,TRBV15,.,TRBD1,TGTGCCACCAGCAGACGCACAGGGGCGGTGAGAGAAAAACTGTTTTTT,CATSRRTGAVREKLFF
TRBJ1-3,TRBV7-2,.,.,TGTGCCAGCAGCCTACATCCTCCGGACACTGGAAACACCATATATTTT,CASSLHPPDTGNTIYF
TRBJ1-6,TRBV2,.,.,TGTGCCAGCAACCTAAGGGGGGGAAGGGATAATTCACCCCTCCACTTT,CASNLRGGRDNSPLHF
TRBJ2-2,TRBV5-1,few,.,TGCGCCAGCTCCCCCCTAGACACCGGGGAGCTGTTTTTT,CASSPLDTGELFF
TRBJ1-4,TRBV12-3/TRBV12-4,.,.,TGTGCCAGCAAAAAAGCCTCGAATGAAAAACTGTTTTTT,CASKKASNEKLFF
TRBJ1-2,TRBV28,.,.,TGTGCCAGCAGTTTGCGGGGAACTGACTATGGCTACACCTTC,CASSLRGTDYGYTF
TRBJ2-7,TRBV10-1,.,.,TGCGCCAGCAGCTCAGGGTACGAGCAGTACTTC,CASSSGYEQYF
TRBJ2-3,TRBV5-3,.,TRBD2,TGTGCCAGAAGCAGGACTAGCGGAGAAAGCACAGATACGCAGTATTTT,CARSRTSGESTDTQYF
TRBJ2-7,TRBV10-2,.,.,TGCGCCAGCAGTGAGTCCGGGTCAGCGGCCCCGTACTTC,CASSESGSAAPYF
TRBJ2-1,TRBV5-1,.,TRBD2,TGCGCCAGCAGCTTGCCACTAGCGGGTAACAATGAGCAGTTCTTC,CASSLPLAGNNEQFF
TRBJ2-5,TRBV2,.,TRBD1,TGTGCCAGCAGTGATGAAGGGGGCGGGCGGGAGACCCAGTACTTC,CASSDEGGGRETQYF
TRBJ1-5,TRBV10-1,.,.,TGCGCCAGCAGTGAGTCAAGGGGTCAGCCCCAGCATTTT,CASSESRGQPQHF
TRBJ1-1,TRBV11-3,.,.,TGTGCCAGCAGCTTAAGCGCCGTGAACACTGAAGCTTTCTTT,CASSLSAVNTEAFF
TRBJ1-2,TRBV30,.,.,TGTGCCTGGAGTGTACTGATTCGGGGTACACCGGTGGACTATGGCTACACCTTC,CAWSVLIRGTPVDYGYTF
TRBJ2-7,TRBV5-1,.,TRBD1,TGCGCCAGCAGTAACTCACAGGGGGCGAGGGGGGAGCAGTACTTC,CASSNSQGARGEQYF
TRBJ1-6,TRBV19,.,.,TGTGCCAGTAAAGGGAGCCAGGCTAATTCACCCCTCCACTTT,CASKGSQANSPLHF
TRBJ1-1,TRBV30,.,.,TGTGCCTGGGGGGCGGGGGCCAGCACTGAAGCTTTCTTT,CAWGAGASTEAFF
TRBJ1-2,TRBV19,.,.,TGTGCCAGTACAATAGACAGATATGGCTACACCTTC,CASTIDRYGYTF
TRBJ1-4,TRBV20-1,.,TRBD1,TGCAGTGCTAGTTCCCGGACAGGGGGTAATGAAAAACTGTTTTTT,CSASSRTGGNEKLFF
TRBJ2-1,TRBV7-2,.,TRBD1,TGTGCCAGCAGCTTAGAGGGACAGCACTACAATGAGCAGTTCTTC,CASSLEGQHYNEQFF
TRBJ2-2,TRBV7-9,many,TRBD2,TGTGCCAGCAGCCGGACTAGCGGGGGGCTGAACACCGGGGAGCTGTTTTTT,CASSRTSGGLNTGELFF
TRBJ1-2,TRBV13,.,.,TGTGCCAGCAGCCAAAGCCCCGACATAAACTATGGCTACACCTTC,CASSQSPDINYGYTF
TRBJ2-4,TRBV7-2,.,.,TGTGCCAGCAGCCCAAATACAGCAATTCAGTACTTC,CASSPNTAIQYF
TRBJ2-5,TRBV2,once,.,TGTGCCAGCATTGGACGCGGGGTCGTACAAGAGACCCAGTACTTC,CASIGRGVVQETQYF
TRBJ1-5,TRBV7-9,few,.,TGTGCCAGCAGCTTAGAAAATCCAGAGCCCCAGCATTTT,CASSLENPEPQHF
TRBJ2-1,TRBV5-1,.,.,TGCGCCAGCAGCTTAATTACCCGGGGGGAGCAGTTCTTC,CASSLITRGEQFF
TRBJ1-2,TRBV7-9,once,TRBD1,TGTGCCAGCAGCTCCCCCCAGGGGGATAGATATGGCTACACCTTC,CASSSPQGDRYGYTF
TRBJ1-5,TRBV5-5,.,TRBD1,TGTGCCAGCAGGTCCCGGGACAGTGCTAATCAGCCCCAGCATTTT,CASRSRDSANQPQHF
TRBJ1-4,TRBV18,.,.,TGTGCCAGCTCACGAAGGGACATGAACGAAAAACTGTTTTTT,CASSRRDMNEKLFF
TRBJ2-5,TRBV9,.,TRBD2,TGTGCCAGCAGCAACCCCACTAGCGGGAGAGGAGAGACCCAGTACTTC,CASSNPTSGRGETQYF
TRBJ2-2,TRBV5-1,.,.,TGCGCCAGCAGCGCTTCGAGAGTAAACACCGGGGAGCTGTTTTTT,CASSASRVNTGELFF
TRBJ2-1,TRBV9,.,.,TGTGCCAGCAGCGTAGCTACTAGCCTAAACAATGAGCAGTTCTTC,CASSVATSLNNEQFF
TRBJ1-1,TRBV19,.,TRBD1,TGTGCCAGCCAAAGACAGGGAGGTAGAGAAGCTTTCTTT,CASQRQGGREAFF
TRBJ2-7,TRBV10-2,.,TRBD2,TGCGCCAGCAGGGGGACTAGCGGGAACTCCCTGGCCTACGAGCAGTACTTC,CASRGTSGNSLAYEQYF